The clone carrying this TCR beta chain was seen many times. Its antigen is as yet unknown. These data originate in a study of early T cells in non-severe SARS-CoV-2 infection. Study in general: Sequenced material consisted of bulk RNA (from unsorted whole blood), and chains were unpaired. Findings and limits, study-wide: Private and CD4 specificities were missed by VDJdb matching, which favored anti-spike CD8 responses.

Unique molecular identifier tags were affixed to discrete cDNA molecules. TCRdb passed the 5' RACE reads through MiXCR, listing each CDR3 protein once. This sample has some 46,000 distinct CDR3 sequences, with roughly 10% found just once. From germline, CDR1 is MDHEN and CDR2 SYDVKM. Unmatched junction bases numbered 9, after V lost 6 bases and J lost 3 bases. This CDR3 is built from 15 residues. This chain joins TRBV28 and TRBJ2-3; the match to TRBD1 covers 7 bases. This sequence originates from an adult who was a healthcare worker with PCR-confirmed SARS-CoV-2 infection or an uninfected control (not recorded which). The sequencing input was whole blood. CDR3 amino acids: CASSRGQIQTDTQYF. In DNA, the CDR3 is TGTGCCAGCAGCCGGGGACAGATACAAACAGATACGCAGTATTTT. The complete variable domain, with remaining parts taken from reference TRBV28 and TRBJ2-3, reads DVKVTQSSRYLVKRTGEKVFLECVQDMDHENMFWYRQDPGLGLRLIYFSYDVKMKEKGDIPEGYSVSREKKERFSLILESASTNQTSMYLCASSRGQIQTDTQYFGPGTRLTVL.